These 16 T cell receptor beta chains share one sample of origin, sequenced in a study of T cell changes during pregnancy in multiple sclerosis. The data were produced by immunoSEQ multiplex PCR, yet TCRdb's version contains in-frame clones alone and is incomplete. The sample carries under 150,000 clones, 95% to 98% recorded once. Sequenced material: peripheral blood, taken after pregnancy. These receptors all stem from a female donor with multiple sclerosis, enrolled in a pregnancy study.

The CDR3: CASSFDRLNQPQHF. CDR3 sequence (DNA): TGTGCCAGCAGCTTCGACAGGTTGAATCAGCCCCAGCATTTT. The chain joins TRBV5-6 to TRBJ1-5, with a weak D call TRBD1 (6 bases). There are 14 residues in the CDR3. Germline values: CDR1 SGHDT, CDR2 YYEEEE. Between the trimmed V and J ends, which lost 2 bases and 4 bases, there was a span of 10 bases.

The chain uses TRBV19 and TRBJ2-7; 12 bases agree with TRBD2. This CDR3 is 15 amino acids long. After removal of 4 bases from V and 3 bases from J, the junction contained 4 bases not matched to a gene. The germline V gene encodes CDR1 LNHDA and CDR2 SQIVND (reference sequence). The CDR3 spells CASSRRTSGNYEQYF. CDR3 DNA sequence: TGTGCCAGTAGTAGGAGGACTAGCGGGAACTACGAGCAGTACTTC.

This clone has only a few counts. This chain joins TRBV27 and TRBJ2-2; D is perhaps TRBD2 (5 bases). The V gene lost 0 bases and the J gene lost 1 base, with 9 bases spanning the gap. Per germline, CDR1 MNHEY and CDR2 SMNVEV (reference sequence). This CDR3 region has 16 residues. CDR3 DNA sequence: TGTGCCAGCAGTTTATCTGGGCGGGTGAACACCGGGGAGCTGTTTTTT. Protein product: CASSLSGRVNTGELFF.

This clone was recorded only once. The V call is TRBV7-2, the J call TRBJ1-2; tentative D call: TRBD1 (6 bases). The germline V gene has CDR1 SGHTA and CDR2 FQGNSA. CDR3 length: 15 residues. Trimming pared 4 bases from V and 6 bases from J, leaving 18 bases between. Written as DNA, the CDR3 is TGTGCCAGCAGCTCGTACAGGGAGGGACGAGATGGCTACACCTTC. This encodes CASSSYREGRDGYTF. The complete variable domain, with remaining parts taken from reference TRBV7-2 and TRBJ1-2, reads GAGVSQSPSNKVTEKGKDVELRCDPISGHTALYWYRQSLGQGLEFLIYFQGNSAPDKSGLPSDRFSAERTGGSVSTLTIQRTQQEDSAVYLCASSSYREGRDGYTFGSGTRLTVV.

This chain joins TRBV27 and TRBJ2-5; 8 bases are shared with TRBD1. V shed 8 bases, J shed 6 bases, and the junction held 20 bases outside the gene matches. Germline-derived CDR1 and CDR2 are MNHEY and SMNVEV (reference sequence). This CDR3 contains 17 residues. CDR3 amino acids: CASPRPLRDRKVKTQYF. CDR3 DNA: TGTGCCAGCCCCAGGCCCCTTAGGGACAGGAAGGTCAAGACCCAGTACTTC.

The chain employs TRBV27 and TRBJ1-3; 9 bases line up with TRBD1. The CDR3 runs 18 residues. Looked up from germline, CDR1 is MNHEY and CDR2 is SMNVEV (reference sequence). The V segment lost 6 bases and the J segment 5 bases; nucleotides outside the gene matches: 17. The CDR3 protein is CASRPPGQGVINRNTIYF. CDR3 in DNA: TGTGCCAGCAGACCTCCGGGACAGGGCGTAATTAACAGAAACACCATATATTTT.

The chain employs TRBV5-1 and TRBJ2-3, with D tentatively TRBD2 (5 bases). Germline loops: CDR1 SGHRS, CDR2 YFSETQ. This CDR3 has 18 residues. The V end lost 1 base, the J end lost 2 bases, and 20 bases lay between the germline ends. The CDR3 region is CASSLSKNLGGFTDTQYF. Here the CDR3 DNA reads TGCGCCAGCAGCTTGAGTAAAAACCTAGGCGGGTTCACAGATACGCAGTATTTT.

The chain is built from TRBV13 and TRBJ2-7; D is possibly TRBD1 (5 bases). Germline CDR1 and CDR2: PRHDT and FYEKMQ (reference sequence). Trimming stripped 2 bases from V and 3 bases from J, with 14 bases between. This CDR3 is built from 15 residues. The CDR3: CASSLSRVSVYEQYF. The CDR3 DNA follows: TGTGCCAGCAGCTTATCCAGGGTTTCAGTCTACGAGCAGTACTTC.

The chain has TRBV27 and TRBJ2-7, with TRBD1 identical over 7 bases. J lost 1 base, V lost 5 bases, and 2 bases had no gene match. Per the germline V gene, CDR1 is MNHEY and CDR2 is SMNVEV (reference sequence). This CDR3 has 13 amino acids. The CDR3 loop is CASSRGQSYEQYF. In nucleotides, the CDR3 is TGTGCCAGCAGTCGGGGACAGTCCTACGAGCAGTACTTC.

V gene TRBV29-1 combines with J gene TRBJ2-3, with 9 bases that match TRBD1. V gave up 7 bases and J gave up 2 bases; unmatched junction bases: 13. This CDR3 is built from 16 residues. In germline, CDR1 is SQVTM, CDR2 ANQGSEA. The CDR3 loop is CSAGTGRVPYTDTQYF. In DNA, the CDR3 is TGCAGCGCTGGGACAGGGAGAGTACCTTACACAGATACGCAGTATTTT.

V gene TRBV19 combines with J gene TRBJ1-3, with D unresolved. The CDR3 is 13 amino acids. Trimming cost V 2 bases and J 3 bases, with 5 bases left between them. The germline CDR1 and CDR2 sequences are LNHDA and SQIVND (reference sequence). The CDR3 loop reads CASSISVGNTIYF. The CDR3 nucleotides read TGTGCCAGTAGTATATCCGTTGGAAACACCATATATTTT.

This chain joins TRBV2 and TRBJ2-7; the match to TRBD2 covers 7 bases. The CDR3 runs 16 residues. Germline V lookup: CDR1 SNHLY, CDR2 FYNNEI. With 5 bases clipped from V and 1 base from J, the junction kept 11 bases outside the gene matches. The DNA for the CDR3 is TGTGCCAGCAGTTCCCAAAGGAGACTAGCATCCTACGAGCAGTACTTC. The encoded protein is CASSSQRRLASYEQYF.

The chain has TRBV21-1 and TRBJ1-1. TRBV21-1 is assigned pseudogene status. The CDR3 runs 17 residues. The DNA for the CDR3 is TGTGCCAGCAGCAAAGGACCGAACGGAACGGGGAACACTGAAGCTTTCTTT. Protein product: CASSKGPNGTGNTEAFF.

The chain joins TRBV6-6 to TRBJ2-7; 7 nucleotides agree with TRBD1. The CDR3 is 16 amino acids. The V segment lost 2 bases and the J segment 2 bases; nucleotides outside the gene matches: 9. Germline CDR1 reads MNHNY; CDR2 reads SVGAGI (reference sequence). The CDR3 bases are TGTGCCAGCAGTTACCGAGACAGGGACCAGACCTACGAGCAGTACTTC. Encoded protein: CASSYRDRDQTYEQYF.

The rearrangement joins TRBV2 to TRBJ1-1; D is undetermined. This CDR3 region has 13 residues. CDR1 SNHLY and CDR2 FYNNEI come from the germline V gene. The germline V and J ends were trimmed by 4 bases and 3 bases, with 9 bases remaining between them. DNA of the CDR3: TGTGCCAGCAGTGTCCGGGTTGACACTGAAGCTTTCTTT. It specifies CASSVRVDTEAFF.

V and J are TRBV7-6 and TRBJ2-1; a weak D match, TRBD2 (6 bases). The CDR3 is 15 amino acids. Germline assignment: CDR1 SGHVS and CDR2 FNYEAQ. Trimming left V 5 bases short and J 0 bases short, with 11 bases between. DNA of the CDR3: TGTGCCAGCAGCGGTGGGGGGAGCTCCTACAATGAGCAGTTCTTC. Protein product: CASSGGGSSYNEQFF.